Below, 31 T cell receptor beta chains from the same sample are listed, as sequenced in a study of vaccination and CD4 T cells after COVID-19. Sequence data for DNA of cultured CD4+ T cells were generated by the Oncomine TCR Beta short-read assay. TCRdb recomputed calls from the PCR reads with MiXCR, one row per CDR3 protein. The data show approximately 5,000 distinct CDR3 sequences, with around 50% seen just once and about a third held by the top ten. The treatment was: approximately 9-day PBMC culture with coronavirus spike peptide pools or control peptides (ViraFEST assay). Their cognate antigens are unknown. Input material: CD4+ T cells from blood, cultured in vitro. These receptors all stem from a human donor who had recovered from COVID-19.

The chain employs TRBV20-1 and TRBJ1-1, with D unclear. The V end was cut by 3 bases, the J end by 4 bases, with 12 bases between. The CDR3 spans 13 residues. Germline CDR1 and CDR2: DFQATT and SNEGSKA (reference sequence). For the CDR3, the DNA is TGCAGTGCTAGTTACGGGGTTGGCACTGAAGCTTTCTTT. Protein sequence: CSASYGVGTEAFF.

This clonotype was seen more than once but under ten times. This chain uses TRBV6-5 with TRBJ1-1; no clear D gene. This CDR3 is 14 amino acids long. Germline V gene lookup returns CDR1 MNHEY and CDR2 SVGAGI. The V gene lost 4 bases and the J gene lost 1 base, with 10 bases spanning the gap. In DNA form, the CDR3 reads TGTGCCAGCAGTTCAAGCCATGGGAACACTGAAGCTTTCTTT. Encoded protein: CASSSSHGNTEAFF.

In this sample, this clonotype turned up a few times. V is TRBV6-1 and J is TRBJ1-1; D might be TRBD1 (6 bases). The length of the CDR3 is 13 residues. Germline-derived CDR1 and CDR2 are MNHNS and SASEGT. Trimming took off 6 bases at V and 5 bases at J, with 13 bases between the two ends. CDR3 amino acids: CASRQTGWTEAFF. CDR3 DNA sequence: TGTGCCAGCAGGCAGACAGGTTGGACTGAAGCTTTCTTT.

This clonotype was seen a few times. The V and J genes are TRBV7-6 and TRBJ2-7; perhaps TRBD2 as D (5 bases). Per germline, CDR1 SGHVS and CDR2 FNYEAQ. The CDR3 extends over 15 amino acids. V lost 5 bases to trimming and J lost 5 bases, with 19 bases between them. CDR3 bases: TGTGCCAGCAGCCCGGGCTCGAGGGATAGGCACGAGCAGTACTTC. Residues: CASSPGSRDRHEQYF. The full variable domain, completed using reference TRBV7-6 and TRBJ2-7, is GAGVSQSPRYKVTKRGQDVALRCDPISGHVSLYWYRQALGQGPEFLTYFNYEAQQDKSGLPNDRFSAERPEGSISTLTIQRTEQRDSAMYRCASSPGSRDRHEQYFGPGTRLTVT.

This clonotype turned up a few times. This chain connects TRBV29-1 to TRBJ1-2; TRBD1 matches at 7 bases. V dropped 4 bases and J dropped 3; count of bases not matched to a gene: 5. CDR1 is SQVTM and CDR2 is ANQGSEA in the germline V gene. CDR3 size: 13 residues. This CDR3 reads CSVGQGQDYGYTF. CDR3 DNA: TGCAGCGTTGGACAGGGTCAGGACTATGGCTACACCTTC.

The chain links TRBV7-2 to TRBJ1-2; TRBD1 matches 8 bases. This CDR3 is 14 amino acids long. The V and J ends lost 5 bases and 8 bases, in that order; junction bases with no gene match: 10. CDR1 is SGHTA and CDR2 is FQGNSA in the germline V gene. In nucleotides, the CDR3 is TGTGCCAGCAGCGCGCAGGGGGCGCGGAGAGGCTACACCTTC. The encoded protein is CASSAQGARRGYTF.

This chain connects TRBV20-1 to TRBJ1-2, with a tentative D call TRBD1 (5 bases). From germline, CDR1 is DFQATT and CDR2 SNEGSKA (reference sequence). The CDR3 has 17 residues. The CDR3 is CSSSQALLRQQPYGYTF. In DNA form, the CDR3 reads TGCAGCTCCTCACAAGCCCTTCTTCGACAGCAACCCTATGGCTACACCTTC.

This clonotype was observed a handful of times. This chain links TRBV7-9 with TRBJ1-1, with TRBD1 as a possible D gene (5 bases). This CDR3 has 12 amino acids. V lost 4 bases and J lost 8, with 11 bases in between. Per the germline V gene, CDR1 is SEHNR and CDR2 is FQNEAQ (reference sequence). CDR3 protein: CASSSWDREAFF. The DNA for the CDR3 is TGTGCCAGCAGCTCTTGGGACCGAGAAGCTTTCTTT.

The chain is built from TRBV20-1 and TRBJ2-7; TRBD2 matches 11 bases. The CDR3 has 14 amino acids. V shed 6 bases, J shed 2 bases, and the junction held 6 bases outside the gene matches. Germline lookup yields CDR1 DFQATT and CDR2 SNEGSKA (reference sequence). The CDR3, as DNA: TGCAGTGCAGGGGGACTAGCGGCAACCTACGAGCAGTACTTC. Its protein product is CSAGGLAATYEQYF.

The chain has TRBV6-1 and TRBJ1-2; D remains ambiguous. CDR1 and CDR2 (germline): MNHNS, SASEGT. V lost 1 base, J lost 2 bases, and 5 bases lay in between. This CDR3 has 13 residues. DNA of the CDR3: TGTGCCAGCAGTGAAGAGGGAAACTATGGCTACACCTTC. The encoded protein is CASSEEGNYGYTF.

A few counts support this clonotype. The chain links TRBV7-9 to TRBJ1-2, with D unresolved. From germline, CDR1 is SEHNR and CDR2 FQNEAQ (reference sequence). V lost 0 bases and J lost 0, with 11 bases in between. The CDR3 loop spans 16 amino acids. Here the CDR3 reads CASSLAKGSANYGYTF. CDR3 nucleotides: TGTGCCAGCAGCTTAGCTAAGGGATCGGCTAACTATGGCTACACCTTC.

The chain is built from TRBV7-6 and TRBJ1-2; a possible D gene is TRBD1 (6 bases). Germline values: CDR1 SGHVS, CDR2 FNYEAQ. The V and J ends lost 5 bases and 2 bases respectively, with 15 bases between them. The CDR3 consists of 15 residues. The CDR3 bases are TGTGCCAGCAGCCTAAGTATAACAGGGAACTATGGCTACACCTTC. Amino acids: CASSLSITGNYGYTF.

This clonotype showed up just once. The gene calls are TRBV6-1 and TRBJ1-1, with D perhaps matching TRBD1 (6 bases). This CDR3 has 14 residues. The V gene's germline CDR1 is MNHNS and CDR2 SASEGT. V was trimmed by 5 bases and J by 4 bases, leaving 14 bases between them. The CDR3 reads CASSTQGIGTEAFF. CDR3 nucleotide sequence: TGTGCCAGCAGTACACAGGGTATTGGCACTGAAGCTTTCTTT.

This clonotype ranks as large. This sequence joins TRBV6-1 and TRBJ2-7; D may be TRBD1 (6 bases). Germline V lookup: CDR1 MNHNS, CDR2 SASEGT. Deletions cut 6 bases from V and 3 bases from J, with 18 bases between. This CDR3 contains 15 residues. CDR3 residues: CASSSDSGTHYEQYF. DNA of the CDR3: TGTGCCAGCAGCTCGGATTCGGGGACACACTACGAGCAGTACTTC.

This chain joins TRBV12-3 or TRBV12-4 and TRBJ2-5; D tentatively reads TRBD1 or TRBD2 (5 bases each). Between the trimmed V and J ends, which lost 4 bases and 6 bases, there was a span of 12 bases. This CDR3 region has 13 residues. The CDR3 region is CASSSDGAKTQYF. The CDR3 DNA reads TGTGCCAGCAGTTCTGACGGGGCAAAGACCCAGTACTTC.

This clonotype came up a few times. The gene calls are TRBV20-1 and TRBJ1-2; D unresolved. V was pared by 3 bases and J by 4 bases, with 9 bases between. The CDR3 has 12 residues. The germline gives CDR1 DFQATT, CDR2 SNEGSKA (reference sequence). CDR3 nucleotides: TGCAGTGCTAGGGAGTCTTTCTATGGCTACACCTTC. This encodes CSARESFYGYTF.

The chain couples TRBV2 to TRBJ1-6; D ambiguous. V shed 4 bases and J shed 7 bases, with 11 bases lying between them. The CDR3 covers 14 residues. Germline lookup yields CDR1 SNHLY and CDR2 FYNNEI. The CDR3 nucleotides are TGTGCCAGCAGTGTGGGTTTCGGCAATTCACCCCTCCACTTT. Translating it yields CASSVGFGNSPLHF.

The CDR3 here is CASTVTGSEQYF. The CDR3 nucleotides are TGTGCCAGCACCGTCACAGGGAGCGAGCAGTACTTC. This chain links TRBV7-2 with TRBJ2-7; possibly TRBD1 for D (6 bases). The CDR3 runs to 12 residues. V shed 7 bases and J shed 6 bases, with 13 bases lying between them. Germline V gives CDR1 SGHTA, CDR2 FQGNSA.

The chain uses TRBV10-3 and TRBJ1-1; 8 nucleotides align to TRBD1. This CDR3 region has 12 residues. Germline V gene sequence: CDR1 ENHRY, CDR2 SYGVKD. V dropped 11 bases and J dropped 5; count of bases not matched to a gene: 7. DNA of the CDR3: TGTGCCGCCGAGCAGGGGGCTACTGAAGCTTTCTTT. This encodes CAAEQGATEAFF.

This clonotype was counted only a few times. This CDR3 is CASSSTGGYTF. The CDR3 DNA reads TGTGCCAGCAGCTCAACGGGGGGCTACACCTTC. The genes are TRBV7-2 and TRBJ1-2; D gene ambiguous. The CDR3 covers 11 residues. V lost 4 bases and J 8 bases, leaving 8 bases between the germline ends. Germline CDR1 is SGHTA and CDR2 is FQGNSA.

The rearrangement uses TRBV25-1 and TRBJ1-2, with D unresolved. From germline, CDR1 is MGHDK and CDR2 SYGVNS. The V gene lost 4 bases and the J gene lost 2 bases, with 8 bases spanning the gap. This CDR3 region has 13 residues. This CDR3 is CASSGDWNYGYTF. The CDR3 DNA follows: TGTGCCAGCAGTGGCGACTGGAACTATGGCTACACCTTC.

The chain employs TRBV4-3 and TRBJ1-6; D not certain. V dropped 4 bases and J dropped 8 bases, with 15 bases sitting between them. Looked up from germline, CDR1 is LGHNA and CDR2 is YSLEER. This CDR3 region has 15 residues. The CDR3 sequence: CASSLRGNLDSPLHF. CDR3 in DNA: TGCGCCAGCAGCCTGAGAGGGAATTTGGATTCACCCCTCCACTTT.

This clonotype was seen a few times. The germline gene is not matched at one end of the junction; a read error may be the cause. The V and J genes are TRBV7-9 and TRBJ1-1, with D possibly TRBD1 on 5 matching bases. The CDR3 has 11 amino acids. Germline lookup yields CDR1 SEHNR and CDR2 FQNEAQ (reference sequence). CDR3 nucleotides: TGTGCCAGCAGCTCAGAGCTACAAGGGGATTTT. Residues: CASSSELQGDF.

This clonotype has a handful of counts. The CDR3 DNA follows: TGCAGTGCTAGAGATACGGGGCAGGCAAGGGGCTACACCTTC. This sequence encodes CSARDTGQARGYTF. The chain links TRBV20-1 to TRBJ1-2; D perhaps matches TRBD1 (5 bases). Germline V gene data show CDR1 as DFQATT and CDR2 as SNEGSKA (reference sequence). Trimming left V 0 bases short and J 8 bases short, with 16 bases between. The CDR3 loop spans 14 amino acids.

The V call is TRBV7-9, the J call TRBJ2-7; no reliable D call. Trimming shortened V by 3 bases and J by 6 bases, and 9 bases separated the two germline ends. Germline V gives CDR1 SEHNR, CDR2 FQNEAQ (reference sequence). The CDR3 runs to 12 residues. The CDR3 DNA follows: TGTGCCAGCAGCTTGGAATTCAGCGAGCAGTACTTC. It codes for CASSLEFSEQYF.

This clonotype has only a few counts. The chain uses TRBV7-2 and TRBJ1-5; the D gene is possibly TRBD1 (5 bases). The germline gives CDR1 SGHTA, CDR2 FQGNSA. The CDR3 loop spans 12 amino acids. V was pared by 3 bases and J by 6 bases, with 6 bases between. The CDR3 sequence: CASSLGVQPQHF. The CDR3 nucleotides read TGTGCCAGCAGCTTGGGGGTTCAGCCCCAGCATTTT.

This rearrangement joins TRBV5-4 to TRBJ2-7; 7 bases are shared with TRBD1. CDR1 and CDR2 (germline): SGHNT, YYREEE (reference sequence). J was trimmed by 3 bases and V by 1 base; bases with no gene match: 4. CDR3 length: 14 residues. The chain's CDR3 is CASSLSTGHYEQYF. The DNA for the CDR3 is TGTGCCAGCAGCTTGTCGACAGGGCACTACGAGCAGTACTTC.

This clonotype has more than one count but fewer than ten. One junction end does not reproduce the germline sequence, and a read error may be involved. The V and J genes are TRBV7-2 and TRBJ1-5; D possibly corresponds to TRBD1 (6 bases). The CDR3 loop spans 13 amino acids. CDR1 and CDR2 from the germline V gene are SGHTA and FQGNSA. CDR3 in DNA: TGTGCCAGCAGCCAAGGACAGTCGCAGCTCCAGCATTTT. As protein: CASSQGQSQLQHF. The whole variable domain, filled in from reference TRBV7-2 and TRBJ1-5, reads GAGVSQSPSNKVTEKGKDVELRCDPISGHTALYWYRQSLGQGLEFLIYFQGNSAPDKSGLPSDRFSAERTGGSVSTLTIQRTQQEDSAVYLCASSQGQSQLQHFGDGTRLSIL.

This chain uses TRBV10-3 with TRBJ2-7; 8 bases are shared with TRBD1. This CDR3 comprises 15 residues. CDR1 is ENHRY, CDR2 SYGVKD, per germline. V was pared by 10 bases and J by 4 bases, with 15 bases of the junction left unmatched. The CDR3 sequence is CASQKWTGKGYEQYF. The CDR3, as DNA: TGTGCCAGCCAGAAGTGGACAGGGAAGGGATACGAGCAGTACTTC.

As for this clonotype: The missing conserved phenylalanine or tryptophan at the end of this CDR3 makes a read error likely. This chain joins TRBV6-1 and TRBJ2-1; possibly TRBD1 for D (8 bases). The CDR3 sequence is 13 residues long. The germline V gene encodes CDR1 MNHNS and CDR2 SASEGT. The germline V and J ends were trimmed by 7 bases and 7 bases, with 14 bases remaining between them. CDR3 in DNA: TGTGCCAGCACCACAGGGGGAGGGAATGAGCAGTTCCTC. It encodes CASTTGGGNEQFL.

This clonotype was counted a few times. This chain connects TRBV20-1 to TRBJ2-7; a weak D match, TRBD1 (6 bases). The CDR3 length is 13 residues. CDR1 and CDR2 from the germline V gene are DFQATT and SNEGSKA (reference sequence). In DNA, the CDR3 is TGCAGATGTGCTCAGGGGACGGGGTACGAGCAGTACTTC. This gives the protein CRCAQGTGYEQYF.